This TCR beta chain stems from a study of blood T cell repertoires in COVID-19. Study-level background: Samples taken during acute and convalescent COVID-19 were collected in the United States, Italy and Spain. PBMCs, B-cell-depleted T cells, or T cells were the source of the cDNA or gDNA that made up the material.

Followed over time, Seattle patients had been enrolled while infection was active. This clone was detected a few times. CDR3 length: 13 amino acids. V shed 5 bases and J 8 bases; nucleotides not matched to a gene: 8. The germline V gene encodes CDR1 GTSNPN and CDR2 SVGIG (reference sequence). As handled by the study authors: Quantification of nucleated cells was approximated via reference gene primer amplification. Generated by immunoSEQ multiplex PCR, the TCRdb table keeps only in-frame clones and is missing some. That table is the source of V, J and clone size, and D and trimming were worked out from the DNA. The sample records roughly 350,000 clones, more than 75% being singletons.

This chain connects TRBV30 to TRBJ1-3; 8 nucleotides align to TRBD1. Sequences were obtained from peripheral blood. The receptor was isolated from a woman aged 50 to 65 with COVID-19, enrolled during active disease. The DNA of the CDR3 is TGTGCCTGGGACCCACAGGGGGGTCACACCATATATTTT. Its protein product is CAWDPQGGHTIYF.